This TCR beta chain originates from a study of OX40 agonist ivuxolimab in advanced cancers. This clone was recorded only once. Trimming stripped 3 bases from V and 1 base from J, with 9 bases between. CDR1 is SGHVS, CDR2 FQNEAQ, per germline. This CDR3 has 14 amino acids. TCRdb's table, derived via immunoSEQ multiplex PCR, lists solely in-frame clones and lacks some. Of approximately 58,000 clones listed, 70% to 90% are singletons. The TCR sequence derives from an adult with an advanced solid tumor such as melanoma, head and neck, liver or kidney cancer. Here the sequenced sample was CD4+ or CD8+ T cells sorted from blood, taken in a trial of the OX40 agonist ivuxolimab. The chain joins TRBV7-8 to TRBJ1-2; D ambiguous. CDR3 bases: TGTGCCAGCAGCTTCTCGGGCAATAACTATGGCTACACCTTC. Translated, it gives CASSFSGNNYGYTF.